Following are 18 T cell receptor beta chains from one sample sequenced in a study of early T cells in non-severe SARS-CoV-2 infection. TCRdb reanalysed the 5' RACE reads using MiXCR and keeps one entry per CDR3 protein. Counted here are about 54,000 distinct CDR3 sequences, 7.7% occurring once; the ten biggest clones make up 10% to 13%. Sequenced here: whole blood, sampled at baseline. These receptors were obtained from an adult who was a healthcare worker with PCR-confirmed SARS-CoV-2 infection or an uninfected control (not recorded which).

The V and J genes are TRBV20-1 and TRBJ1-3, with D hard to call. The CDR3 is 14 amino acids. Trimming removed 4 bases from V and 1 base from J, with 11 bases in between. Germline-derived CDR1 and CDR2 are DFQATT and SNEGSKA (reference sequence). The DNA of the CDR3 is TGCAGTGCTATTCGGCAGGTTTCTGGAAACACCATATATTTT. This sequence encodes CSAIRQVSGNTIYF.

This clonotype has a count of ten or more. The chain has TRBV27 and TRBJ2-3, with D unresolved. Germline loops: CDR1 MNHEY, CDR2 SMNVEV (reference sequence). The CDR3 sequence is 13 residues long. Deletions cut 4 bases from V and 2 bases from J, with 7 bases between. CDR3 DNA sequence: TGTGCCAGCAGTTGGGCGGACACAGATACGCAGTATTTT. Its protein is CASSWADTDTQYF.

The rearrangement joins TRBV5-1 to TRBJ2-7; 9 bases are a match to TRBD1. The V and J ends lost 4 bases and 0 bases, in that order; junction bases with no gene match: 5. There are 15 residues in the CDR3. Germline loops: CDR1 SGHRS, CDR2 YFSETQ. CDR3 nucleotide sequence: TGCGCCAGCAGCATACCGGGACAGGGCTCCTACGAGCAGTACTTC. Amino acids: CASSIPGQGSYEQYF.

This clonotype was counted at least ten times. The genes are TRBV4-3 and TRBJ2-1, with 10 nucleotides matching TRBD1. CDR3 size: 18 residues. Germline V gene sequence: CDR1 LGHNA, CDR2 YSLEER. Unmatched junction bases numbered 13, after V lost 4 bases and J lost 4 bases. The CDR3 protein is CASSPISGQGWAYNEQFF. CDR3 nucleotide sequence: TGCGCCAGCAGCCCCATTTCGGGACAGGGGTGGGCGTACAATGAGCAGTTCTTC.

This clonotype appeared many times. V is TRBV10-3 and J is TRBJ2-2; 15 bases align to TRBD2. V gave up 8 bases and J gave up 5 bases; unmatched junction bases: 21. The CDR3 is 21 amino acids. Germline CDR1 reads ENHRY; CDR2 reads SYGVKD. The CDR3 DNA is TGTGCCATCCAAACGCCTGGACGGACTAGCGGGAGGGCCGAAGGGACCGGGGAGCTGTTTTTT. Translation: CAIQTPGRTSGRAEGTGELFF.

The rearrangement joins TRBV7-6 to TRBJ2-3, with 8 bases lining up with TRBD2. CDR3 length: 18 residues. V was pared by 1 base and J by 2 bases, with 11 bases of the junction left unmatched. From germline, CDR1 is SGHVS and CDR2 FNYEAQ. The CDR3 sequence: CASSLEGLLAGSTDTQYF. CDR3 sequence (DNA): TGTGCCAGCAGCTTAGAAGGACTCCTAGCGGGTTCCACAGATACGCAGTATTTT.

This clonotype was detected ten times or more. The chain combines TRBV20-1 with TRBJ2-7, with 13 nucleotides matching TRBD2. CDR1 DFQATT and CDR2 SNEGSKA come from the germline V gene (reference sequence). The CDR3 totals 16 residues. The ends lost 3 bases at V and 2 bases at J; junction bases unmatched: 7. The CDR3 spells CSARGTSGAKPYEQYF. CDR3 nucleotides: TGCAGTGCTAGGGGGACTAGCGGGGCAAAACCCTACGAGCAGTACTTC.

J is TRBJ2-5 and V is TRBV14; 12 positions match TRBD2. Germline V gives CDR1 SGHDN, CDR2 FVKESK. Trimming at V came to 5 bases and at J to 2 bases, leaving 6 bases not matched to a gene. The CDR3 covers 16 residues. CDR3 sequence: CASSKTSGGMQETQYF. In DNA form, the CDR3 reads TGTGCCAGCAGCAAGACTAGCGGGGGTATGCAAGAGACCCAGTACTTC.

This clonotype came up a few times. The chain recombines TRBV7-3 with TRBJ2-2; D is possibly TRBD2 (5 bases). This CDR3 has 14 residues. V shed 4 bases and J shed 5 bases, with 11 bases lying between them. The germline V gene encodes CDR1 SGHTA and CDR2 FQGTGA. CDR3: CASSSTTGTGELFF. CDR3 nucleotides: TGTGCCAGCAGCTCCACGACGGGAACCGGGGAGCTGTTTTTT. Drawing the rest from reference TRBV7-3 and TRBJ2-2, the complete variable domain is GAGVSQTPSNKVTEKGKYVELRCDPISGHTALYWYRQSLGQGPEFLIYFQGTGAADDSGLPNDRFFAVRPEGSVSTLKIQRTERGDSAVYLCASSSTTGTGELFFGEGSRLTVL.

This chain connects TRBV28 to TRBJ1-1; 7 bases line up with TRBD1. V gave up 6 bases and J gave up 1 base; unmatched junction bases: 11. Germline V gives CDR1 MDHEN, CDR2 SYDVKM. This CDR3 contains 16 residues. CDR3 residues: CASSPGGPPRNTEAFF. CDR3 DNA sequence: TGTGCCAGCAGCCCAGGGGGTCCCCCGCGGAACACTGAAGCTTTCTTT. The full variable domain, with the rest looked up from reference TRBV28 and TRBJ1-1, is DVKVTQSSRYLVKRTGEKVFLECVQDMDHENMFWYRQDPGLGLRLIYFSYDVKMKEKGDIPEGYSVSREKKERFSLILESASTNQTSMYLCASSPGGPPRNTEAFFGQGTRLTVV.

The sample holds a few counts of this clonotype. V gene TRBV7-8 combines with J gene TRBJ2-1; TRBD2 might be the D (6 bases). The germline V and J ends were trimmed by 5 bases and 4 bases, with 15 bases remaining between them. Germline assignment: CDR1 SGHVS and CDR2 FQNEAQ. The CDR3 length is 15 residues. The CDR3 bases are TGTGCCAGCAGCCGATCGGATAGCGGATACAATGAGCAGTTCTTC. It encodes CASSRSDSGYNEQFF.

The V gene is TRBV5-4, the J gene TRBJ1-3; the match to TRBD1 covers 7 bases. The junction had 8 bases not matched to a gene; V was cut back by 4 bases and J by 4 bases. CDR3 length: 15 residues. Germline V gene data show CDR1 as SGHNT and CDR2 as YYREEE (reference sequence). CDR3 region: CASSNRQGRGNTIYF. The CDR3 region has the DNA TGTGCCAGCAGCAATAGACAGGGTCGCGGAAACACCATATATTTT. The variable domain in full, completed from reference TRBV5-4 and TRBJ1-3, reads ETGVTQSPTHLIKTRGQQVTLRCSSQSGHNTVSWYQQALGQGPQFIFQYYREEENGRGNFPPRFSGLQFPNYSSELNVNALELDDSALYLCASSNRQGRGNTIYFGEGSWLTVV.

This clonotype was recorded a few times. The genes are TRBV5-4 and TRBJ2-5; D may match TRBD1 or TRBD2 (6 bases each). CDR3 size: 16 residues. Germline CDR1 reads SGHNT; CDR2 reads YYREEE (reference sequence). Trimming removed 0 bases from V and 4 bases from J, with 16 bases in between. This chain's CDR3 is CASSLVLGGSLETQYF. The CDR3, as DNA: TGTGCCAGCAGCTTGGTGTTAGGGGGGTCCCTAGAGACCCAGTACTTC.

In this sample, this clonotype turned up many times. CDR3 DNA: TGTGCCAGCAGCTTACGGACTAGCGGGAGGAACACCGGGGAGCTGTTTTTT. Translating gives CASSLRTSGRNTGELFF. V and J are TRBV7-2 and TRBJ2-2, with 13 bases fitting TRBD2. The CDR3 covers 17 residues. Germline values: CDR1 SGHTA, CDR2 FQGNSA. The ends lost 2 bases at V and 1 base at J; junction bases unmatched: 1.

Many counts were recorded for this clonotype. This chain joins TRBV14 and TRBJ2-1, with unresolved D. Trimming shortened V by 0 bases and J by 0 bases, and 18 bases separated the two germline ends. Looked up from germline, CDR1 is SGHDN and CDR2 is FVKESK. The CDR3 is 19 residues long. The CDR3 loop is CASSQDHSGGLSSYNEQFF. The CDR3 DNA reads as TGTGCCAGCAGCCAAGACCACTCCGGTGGGCTAAGCTCCTACAATGAGCAGTTCTTC.

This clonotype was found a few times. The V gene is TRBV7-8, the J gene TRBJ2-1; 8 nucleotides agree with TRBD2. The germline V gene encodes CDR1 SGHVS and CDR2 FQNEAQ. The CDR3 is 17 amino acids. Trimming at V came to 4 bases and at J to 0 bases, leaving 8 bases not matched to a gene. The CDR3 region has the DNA TGTGCCAGCAGCTCGAAACTAGCGGAGAGCTCCTACAATGAGCAGTTCTTC. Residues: CASSSKLAESSYNEQFF.

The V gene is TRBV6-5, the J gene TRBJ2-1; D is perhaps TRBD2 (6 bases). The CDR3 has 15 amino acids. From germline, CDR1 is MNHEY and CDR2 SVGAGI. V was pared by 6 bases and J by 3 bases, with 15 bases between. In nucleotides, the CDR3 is TGTGCCAGCAGCTCGGTCGGCGGGAACTACAATGAGCAGTTCTTC. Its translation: CASSSVGGNYNEQFF.

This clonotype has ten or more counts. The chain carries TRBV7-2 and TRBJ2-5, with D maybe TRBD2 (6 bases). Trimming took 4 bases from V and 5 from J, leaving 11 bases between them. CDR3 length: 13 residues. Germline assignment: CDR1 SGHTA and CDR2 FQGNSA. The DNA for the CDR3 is TGTGCCAGCAGCTCCCTTGGGGGGGAGACCCAGTACTTC. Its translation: CASSSLGGETQYF.